This passage covers 8 T cell receptor beta chains from one sample sequenced in a study of vaccination effects on CD4 cells after COVID-19. With the ViraFEST assay, the study expanded antigen-specific CD4+ T cells using viral peptide pools, then sequenced them. Researchers isolated CD4+ T cells once approximately eleven days of culture had elapsed. Either the BNT162b2 or mRNA-1273 vaccine was given to participants in two doses. The repertoire was sequenced with immunoSEQ multiplex PCR; TCRdb's copy has only in-frame clones and lacks some. The profile shows some 22,000 clones, 76% of them singletons. These receptors' targets are unknown. The sequenced sample was CD4+ T cells from PBMCs cultured with HCoV-229E spike peptides, obtained after COVID-19 vaccination. Every receptor here comes from a human donor who received a COVID-19 vaccine.

The genes are TRBV11-2 and TRBJ2-7; D might be TRBD1 (6 bases). This CDR3 is 15 amino acids long. Per the germline V gene, CDR1 is SGHAT and CDR2 is FQNNGV. Trimming took off 6 bases at V and 1 base at J, with 16 bases between the two ends. CDR3 amino acids: CASSTGTRSSYEQYF. The CDR3 coding sequence is TGTGCCAGCAGTACCGGGACACGAAGTTCCTACGAGCAGTACTTC.

This clone has more than one count but fewer than ten. CDR3 protein: CASSQMTGAGTSSYNEQFF. In DNA, the CDR3 is TGCGCCAGCAGCCAAATGACGGGCGCCGGGACATCGTCCTACAATGAGCAGTTCTTC. The V and J genes are TRBV4-1 and TRBJ2-1; maybe TRBD1 (6 bases). Trimming removed 2 bases at V and 1 base at J, with 21 bases between. This CDR3 is 19 amino acids long. The germline CDR1 and CDR2 sequences are MGHRA and YSYEKL.

For the CDR3, the DNA is TGTGCCAGCAGCTTAGAGTGGCAAAGAACCACTGGAAACACCATATATTTT. This gives the protein CASSLEWQRTTGNTIYF. The V and J genes are TRBV11-2 and TRBJ1-3; no reliable D call. Trimming cost V 0 bases and J 2 bases, with 14 bases left between them. In germline, CDR1 is SGHAT, CDR2 FQNNGV. CDR3 length: 17 residues.

The rearrangement joins TRBV4-2 to TRBJ1-2; D unclear. The CDR3 has 15 residues. V gave up 0 bases and J gave up 2 bases, with 10 bases separating them. The V gene's germline CDR1 is LGHNA and CDR2 YNFKEQ. The CDR3 protein is CASSQDRTYNYGYTF. In DNA form, the CDR3 reads TGTGCCAGCAGCCAAGATCGAACATACAACTATGGCTACACCTTC.

This clone was counted only a few times. The chain joins TRBV6-5 to TRBJ2-3, with no clear D. CDR3 length: 14 amino acids. Trimming stripped 6 bases from V and 0 bases from J, with 10 bases between. The germline gives CDR1 MNHEY, CDR2 SVGAGI. The CDR3 bases are TGTGCCAGCAGGGTAGGGTTTAGCACAGATACGCAGTATTTT. Translating it yields CASRVGFSTDTQYF.

This clone appeared a few times. The rearrangement uses TRBV4-1 and TRBJ1-6; 8 nucleotides match TRBD1. This CDR3 comprises 16 residues. J lost 5 bases, V lost 6 bases, and 9 bases had no gene match. Germline CDR1 and CDR2: MGHRA and YSYEKL. The CDR3 spells CASRAGTGIHNSPLHF. CDR3 in DNA: TGCGCCAGCAGAGCGGGGACAGGCATTCATAATTCACCCCTCCACTTT.

The CDR3: CASSPPGTGGNEQFF. For the CDR3, the DNA is TGTGCCAGCTCACCCCCCGGGACAGGGGGCAATGAGCAGTTCTTC. The V and J genes are TRBV18 and TRBJ2-1, with 11 bases identical to TRBD1. CDR3 size: 15 residues. V gave up 3 bases and J gave up 6 bases; unmatched junction bases: 4. CDR1 and CDR2 from the germline V gene are KGHSH and LQKENI. The whole variable domain, filled in from reference TRBV18 and TRBJ2-1, reads NAGVMQNPRHLVRRRGQEARLRCSPMKGHSHVYWYRQLPEEGLKFMVYLQKENIIDESGMPKERFSAEFPKEGPSILRIQQVVRGDSAAYFCASSPPGTGGNEQFFGPGTRLTVL.

The CDR3 DNA reads TGTGCCTCCTCCGGACTACGTTACAATGAGCAGTTCTTC. Residues: CASSGLRYNEQFF. The chain recombines TRBV19 with TRBJ2-1; D might be TRBD2 (6 bases). Deletions cut 11 bases from V and 4 bases from J, with 15 bases between. Germline V lookup: CDR1 LNHDA, CDR2 SQIVND (reference sequence). This CDR3 is built from 13 residues.